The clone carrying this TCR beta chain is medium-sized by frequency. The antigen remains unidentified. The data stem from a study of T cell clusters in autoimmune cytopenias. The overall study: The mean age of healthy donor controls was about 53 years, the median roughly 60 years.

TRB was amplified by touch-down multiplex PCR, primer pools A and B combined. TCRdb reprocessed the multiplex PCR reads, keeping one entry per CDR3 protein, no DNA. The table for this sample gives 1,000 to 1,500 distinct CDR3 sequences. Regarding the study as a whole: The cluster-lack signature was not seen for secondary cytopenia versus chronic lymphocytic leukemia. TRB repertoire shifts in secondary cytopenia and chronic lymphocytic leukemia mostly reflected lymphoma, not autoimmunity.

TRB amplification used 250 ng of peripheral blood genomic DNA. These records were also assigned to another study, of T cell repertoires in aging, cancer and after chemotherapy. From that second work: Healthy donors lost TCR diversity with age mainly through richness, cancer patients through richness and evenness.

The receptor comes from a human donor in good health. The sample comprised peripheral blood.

The CDR3 region is CASHTGRAEPDTQYF. V is TRBV5-1 and J is TRBJ2-3; TCRdb gives TRBD2 as the D gene, but with no DNA this cannot be confirmed. The CDR3 runs 15 residues. Germline values: CDR1 SGHRS, CDR2 YFSETQ.